This TCR beta chain was recovered during a study of T cell responses to AZD1222 COVID-19 vaccine. Method: immunoSEQ multiplex PCR; TCRdb's copy keeps in-frame clones and lacks some. The repertoire holds 170,000 or so clones, with 85% to 95% as singletons. Regarding the study as a whole: Seropositive status at baseline applied to only a handful of AZD1222 recipients. Donor demographics were predominantly white British with a female majority; clonal diversity may be underestimated. Mapped onto spike, vaccine-associated CD4 TCRs spanned it and were dominant at 160-218 and 743-854.

V was pared by 4 bases and J by 7 bases, with 9 bases of the junction left unmatched. CDR1 is SGDLS, CDR2 YYNGEE, per germline. CDR3 size: 15 residues. On this clone itself: The antigen is unknown.

The rearrangement links TRBV9 to TRBJ1-2, with TRBD1 matching over 11 bases. The source of this sequence is an adult who received the MenACWY meningococcal vaccine as a control. The sample was peripheral blood, taken 28 days after the second dose of the MenACWY control vaccine. CDR3 DNA: TGTGCCAGCAGCTCCCTCGGGACAGGGGGGAGTGGCTACACCTTC. It is translated as CASSSLGTGGSGYTF.